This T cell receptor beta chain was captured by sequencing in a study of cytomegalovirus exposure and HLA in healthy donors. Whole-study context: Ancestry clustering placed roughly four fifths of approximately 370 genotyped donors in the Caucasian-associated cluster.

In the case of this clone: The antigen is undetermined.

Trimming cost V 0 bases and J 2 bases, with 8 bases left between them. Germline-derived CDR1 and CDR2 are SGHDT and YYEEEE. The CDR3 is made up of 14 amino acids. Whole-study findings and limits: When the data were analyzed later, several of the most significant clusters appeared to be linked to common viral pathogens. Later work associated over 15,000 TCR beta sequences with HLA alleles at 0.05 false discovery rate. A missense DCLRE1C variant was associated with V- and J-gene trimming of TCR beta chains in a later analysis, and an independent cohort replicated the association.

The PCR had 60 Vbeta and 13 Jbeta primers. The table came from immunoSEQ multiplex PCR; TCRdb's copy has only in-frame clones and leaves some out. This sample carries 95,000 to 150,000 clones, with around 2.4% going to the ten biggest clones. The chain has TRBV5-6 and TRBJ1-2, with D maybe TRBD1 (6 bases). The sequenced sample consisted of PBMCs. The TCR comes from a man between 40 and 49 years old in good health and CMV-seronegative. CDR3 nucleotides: TGTGCCAGCAGCTTGGAACAGGGAAACTATGGCTACACCTTC. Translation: CASSLEQGNYGYTF.